These 3 T cell receptor beta chains were sequenced from one sample in a study of a mutant IDH1 vaccine in newly diagnosed glioma. Documented time point: week 5, during vaccination. Vaccine doses each comprised 300 ug of mutant IDH1 20-mer peptide, with topical imiquimod. The table came from immunoSEQ multiplex PCR; TCRdb's copy has only in-frame clones and leaves some out. The data show about 40,000 clones, about 89% seen once. These receptors have no known antigen. The sequenced sample was PBMCs, obtained from a glioma patient whose treatment included an IDH1 peptide vaccine. The receptors were gathered from a man aged 50-59 years with glioma.

Details on this clone: One end of the junction does not line up with germline, which may come from a read error. The V and J genes are TRBV18 and TRBJ1-4; maybe TRBD1 (5 bases). Germline CDR1 reads KGHSH; CDR2 reads LQKENI. The CDR3 totals 13 residues. The CDR3 sequence is CASSPQSGAGLFF. CDR3 DNA: TGTGCCAGCTCCCCACAGAGTGGGGCGGGGCTGTTTTTT.

This clone turned up a few times. The chain recombines TRBV11-3 with TRBJ1-3, with 9 positions matching TRBD1. This CDR3 is built from 18 residues. The germline gives CDR1 SGHNT, CDR2 YENEEA. Germline trimming cut 5 bases from V and 0 bases from J; bases unmatched to any gene: 11. CDR3 amino acids: CASSRGRDRAPSGNTIYF. In DNA form, the CDR3 reads TGTGCCAGCAGCCGGGGCCGGGACAGGGCACCCTCTGGAAACACCATATATTTT.

This clone was counted only a few times. The chain has TRBV9 and TRBJ1-2; no clear D gene. V lost 0 bases and J lost 2, with 17 bases in between. CDR1 and CDR2 (germline): SGDLS, YYNGEE. CDR3 length: 17 amino acids. The DNA of the CDR3 is TGTGCCAGCAGCGTAGCTTCAAGTGGTGGGAGAAACTATGGCTACACCTTC. Translating it yields CASSVASSGGRNYGYTF.